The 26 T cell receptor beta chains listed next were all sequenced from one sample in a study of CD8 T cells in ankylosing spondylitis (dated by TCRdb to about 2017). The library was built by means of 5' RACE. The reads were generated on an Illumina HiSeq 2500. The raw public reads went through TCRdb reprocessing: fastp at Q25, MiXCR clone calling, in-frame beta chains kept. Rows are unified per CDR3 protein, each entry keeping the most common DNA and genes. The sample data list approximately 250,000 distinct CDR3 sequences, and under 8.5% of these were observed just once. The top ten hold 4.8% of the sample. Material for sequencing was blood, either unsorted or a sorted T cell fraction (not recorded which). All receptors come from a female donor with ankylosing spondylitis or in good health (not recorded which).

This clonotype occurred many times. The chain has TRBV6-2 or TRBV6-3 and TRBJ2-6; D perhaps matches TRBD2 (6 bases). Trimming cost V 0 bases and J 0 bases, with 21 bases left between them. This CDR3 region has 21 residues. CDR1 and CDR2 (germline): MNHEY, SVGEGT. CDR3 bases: TGTGCCAGCAGTTACTCTTCACCGGGACGGACTATATACTCTGGGGCCAACGTCCTGACTTTC. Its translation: CASSYSSPGRTIYSGANVLTF.

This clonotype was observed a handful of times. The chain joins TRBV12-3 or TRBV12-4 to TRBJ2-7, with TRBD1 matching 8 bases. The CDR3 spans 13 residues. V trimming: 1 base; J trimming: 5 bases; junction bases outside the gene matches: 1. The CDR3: CASSLGQGHEQYF. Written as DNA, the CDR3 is TGTGCCAGCAGTTTAGGACAGGGGCACGAGCAGTACTTC.

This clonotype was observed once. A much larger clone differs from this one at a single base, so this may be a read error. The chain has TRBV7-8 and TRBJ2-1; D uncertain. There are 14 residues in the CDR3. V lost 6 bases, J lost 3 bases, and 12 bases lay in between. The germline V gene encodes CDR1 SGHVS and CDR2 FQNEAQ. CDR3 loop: CASRRERIYNEQFF. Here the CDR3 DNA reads TGTGCCAGCAGGCGCGAGCGAATCTACAATGAGCAGTTCTTC.

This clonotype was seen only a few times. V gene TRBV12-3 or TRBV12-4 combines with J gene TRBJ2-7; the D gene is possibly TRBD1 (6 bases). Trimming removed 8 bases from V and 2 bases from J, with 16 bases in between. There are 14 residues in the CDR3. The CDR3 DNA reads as TGTGCCAGCCGCCCTCCGGACAGTCCCTACGAGCAGTACTTC. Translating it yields CASRPPDSPYEQYF.

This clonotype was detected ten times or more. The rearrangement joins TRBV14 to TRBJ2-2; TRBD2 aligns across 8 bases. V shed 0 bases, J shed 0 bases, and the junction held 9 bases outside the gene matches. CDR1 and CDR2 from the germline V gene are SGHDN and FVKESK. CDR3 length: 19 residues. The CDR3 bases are TGTGCCAGCAGCCAAGATCGGACCAGCGGGAGTGCGAACACCGGGGAGCTGTTTTTT. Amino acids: CASSQDRTSGSANTGELFF.

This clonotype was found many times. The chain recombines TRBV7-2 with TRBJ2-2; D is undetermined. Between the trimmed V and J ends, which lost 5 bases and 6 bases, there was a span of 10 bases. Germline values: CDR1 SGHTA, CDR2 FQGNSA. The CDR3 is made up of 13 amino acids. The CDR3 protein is CASSQLGAGELFF. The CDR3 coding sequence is TGTGCCAGCAGCCAGCTGGGCGCCGGGGAGCTGTTTTTT. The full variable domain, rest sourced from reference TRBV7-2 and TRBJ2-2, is GAGVSQSPSNKVTEKGKDVELRCDPISGHTALYWYRQSLGQGLEFLIYFQGNSAPDKSGLPSDRFSAERTGGSVSTLTIQRTQQEDSAVYLCASSQLGAGELFFGEGSRLTVL.

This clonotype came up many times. DNA of the CDR3: TGTGCCAGCAGAATCCGGGCCCCCACCGGGGAGCTGTTTTTT. Its protein product is CASRIRAPTGELFF. V gene TRBV28 combines with J gene TRBJ2-2; D is unclear. Germline V CDR1 and CDR2: MDHEN, SYDVKM. The CDR3 runs to 14 residues. Trimming pared 6 bases from V and 4 bases from J, leaving 12 bases between.

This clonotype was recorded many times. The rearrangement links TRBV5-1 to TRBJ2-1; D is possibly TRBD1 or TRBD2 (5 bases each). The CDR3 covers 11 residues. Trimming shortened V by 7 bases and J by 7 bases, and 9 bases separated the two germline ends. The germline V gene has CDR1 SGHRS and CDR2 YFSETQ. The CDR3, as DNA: TGCGCCAGCGGATGGGGGAATGAGCAGTTCTTC. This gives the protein CASGWGNEQFF.

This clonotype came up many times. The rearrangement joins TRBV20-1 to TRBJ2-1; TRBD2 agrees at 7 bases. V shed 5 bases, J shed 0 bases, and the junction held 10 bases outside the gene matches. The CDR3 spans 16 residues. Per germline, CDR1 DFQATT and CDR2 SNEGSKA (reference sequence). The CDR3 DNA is TGCAGTGCTTATAGTTCTAGCGGAAGCTCCTACAATGAGCAGTTCTTC. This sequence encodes CSAYSSSGSSYNEQFF.

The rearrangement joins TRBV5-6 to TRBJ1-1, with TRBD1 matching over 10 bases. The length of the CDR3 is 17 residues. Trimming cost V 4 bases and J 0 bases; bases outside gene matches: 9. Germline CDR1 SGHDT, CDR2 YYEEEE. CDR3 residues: CASSIRTGGDLNTEAFF. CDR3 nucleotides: TGTGCCAGCAGCATCCGGACAGGGGGAGACCTGAACACTGAAGCTTTCTTT.

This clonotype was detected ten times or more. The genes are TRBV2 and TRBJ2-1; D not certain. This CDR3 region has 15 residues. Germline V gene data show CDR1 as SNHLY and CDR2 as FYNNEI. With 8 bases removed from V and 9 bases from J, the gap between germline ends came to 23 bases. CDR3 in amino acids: CASESTPAVVREQFF. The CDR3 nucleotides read TGTGCCAGCGAGTCGACGCCAGCAGTCGTACGTGAGCAGTTCTTC.

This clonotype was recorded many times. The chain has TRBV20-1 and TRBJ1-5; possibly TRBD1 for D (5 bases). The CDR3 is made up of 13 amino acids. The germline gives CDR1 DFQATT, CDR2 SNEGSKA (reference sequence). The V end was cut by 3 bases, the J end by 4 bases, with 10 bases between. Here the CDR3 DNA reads TGCAGTGCTAGTCCGGGGGAGAATCAGCCCCAGCATTTT. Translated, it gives CSASPGENQPQHF.

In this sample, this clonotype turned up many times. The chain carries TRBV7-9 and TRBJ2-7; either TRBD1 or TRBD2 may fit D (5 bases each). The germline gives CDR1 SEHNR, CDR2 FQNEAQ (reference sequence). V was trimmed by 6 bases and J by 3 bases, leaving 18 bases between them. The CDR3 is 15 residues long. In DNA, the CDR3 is TGTGCCAGCAGGCCGAACCGGGACGGTGGCTACGAGCAGTACTTC. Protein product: CASRPNRDGGYEQYF. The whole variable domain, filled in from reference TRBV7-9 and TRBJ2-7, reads DTGVSQNPRHKITKRGQNVTFRCDPISEHNRLYWYRQTLGQGPEFLTYFQNEAQLEKSRLLSDRFSAERPKGSFSTLEIQRTEQGDSAMYLCASRPNRDGGYEQYFGPGTRLTVT.

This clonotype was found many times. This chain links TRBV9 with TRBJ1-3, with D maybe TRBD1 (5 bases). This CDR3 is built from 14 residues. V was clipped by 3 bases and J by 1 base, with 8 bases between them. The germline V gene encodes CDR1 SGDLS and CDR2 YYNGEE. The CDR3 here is CASSAGGSGNTIYF. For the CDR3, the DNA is TGTGCCAGCAGCGCTGGGGGATCTGGAAACACCATATATTTT.

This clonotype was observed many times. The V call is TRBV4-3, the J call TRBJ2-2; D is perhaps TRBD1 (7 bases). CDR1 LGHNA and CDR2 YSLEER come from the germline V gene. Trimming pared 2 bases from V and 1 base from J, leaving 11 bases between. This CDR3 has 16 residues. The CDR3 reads CASSQFQGGNTGELFF. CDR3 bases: TGCGCCAGCAGCCAATTCCAGGGGGGGAACACCGGGGAGCTGTTTTTT.

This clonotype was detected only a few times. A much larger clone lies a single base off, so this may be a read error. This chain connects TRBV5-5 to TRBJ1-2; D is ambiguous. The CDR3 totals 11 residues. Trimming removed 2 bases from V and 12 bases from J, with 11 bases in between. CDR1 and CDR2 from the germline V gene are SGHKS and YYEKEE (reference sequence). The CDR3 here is CASSFLIGHTF. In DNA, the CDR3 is TGTGCCAGCAGCTTTTTAATCGGCCACACCTTC. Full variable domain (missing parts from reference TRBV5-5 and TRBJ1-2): DAGVTQSPTHLIKTRGQQVTLRCSPISGHKSVSWYQQVLGQGPQFIFQYYEKEERGRGNFPDRFSARQFPNYSSELNVNALLLGDSALYLCASSFLIGHTFGSGTRLTVV.

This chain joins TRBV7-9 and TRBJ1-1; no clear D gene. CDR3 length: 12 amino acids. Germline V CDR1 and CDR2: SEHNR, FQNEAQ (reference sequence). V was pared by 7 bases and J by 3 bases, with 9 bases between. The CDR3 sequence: CASTMEDTEAFF. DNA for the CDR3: TGTGCCAGCACCATGGAGGACACTGAAGCTTTCTTT.

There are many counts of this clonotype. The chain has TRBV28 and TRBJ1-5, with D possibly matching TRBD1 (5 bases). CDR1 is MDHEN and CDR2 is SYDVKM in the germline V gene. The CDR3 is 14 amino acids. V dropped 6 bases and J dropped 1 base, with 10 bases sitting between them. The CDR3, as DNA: TGTGCCAGCAGGCGGGGGGGAAGCAATCAGCCCCAGCATTTT. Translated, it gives CASRRGGSNQPQHF.

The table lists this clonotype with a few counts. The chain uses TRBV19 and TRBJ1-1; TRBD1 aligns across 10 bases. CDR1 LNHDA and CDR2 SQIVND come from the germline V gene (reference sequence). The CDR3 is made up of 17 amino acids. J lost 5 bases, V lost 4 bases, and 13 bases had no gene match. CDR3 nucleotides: TGTGCCAGTAGTAGCCCCAGACAGGGGGCAGCGGGTACTGAAGCTTTCTTT. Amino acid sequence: CASSSPRQGAAGTEAFF.

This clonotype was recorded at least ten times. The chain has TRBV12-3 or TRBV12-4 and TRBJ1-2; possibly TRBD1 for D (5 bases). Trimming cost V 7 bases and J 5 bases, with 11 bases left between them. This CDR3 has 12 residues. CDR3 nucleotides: TGTGCCAGCACCCCGGGGCCTTATGGCTACACCTTC. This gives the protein CASTPGPYGYTF.

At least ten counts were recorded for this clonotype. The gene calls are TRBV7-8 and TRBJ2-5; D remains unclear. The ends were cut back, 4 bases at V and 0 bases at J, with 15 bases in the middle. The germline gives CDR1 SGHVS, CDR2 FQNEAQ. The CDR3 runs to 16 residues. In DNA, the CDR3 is TGTGCCAGCAGCTGGTCGGGTTATGGCAACCAAGAGACCCAGTACTTC. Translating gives CASSWSGYGNQETQYF.

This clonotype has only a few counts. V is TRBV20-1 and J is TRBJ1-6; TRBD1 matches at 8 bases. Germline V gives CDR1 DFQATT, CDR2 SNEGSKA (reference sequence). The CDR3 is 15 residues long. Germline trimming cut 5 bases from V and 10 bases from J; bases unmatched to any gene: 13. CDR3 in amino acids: CSARGIQGVKSPLHF. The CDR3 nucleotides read TGCAGTGCTCGGGGGATACAGGGGGTAAAATCACCCCTCCACTTT.

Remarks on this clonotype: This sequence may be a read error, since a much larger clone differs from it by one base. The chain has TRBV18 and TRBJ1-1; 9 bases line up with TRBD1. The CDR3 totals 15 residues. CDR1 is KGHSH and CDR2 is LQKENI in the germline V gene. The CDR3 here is CAGSPGQGMNTEAFF. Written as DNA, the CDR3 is TGTGCCGGCTCCCCCGGACAGGGGATGAACACTGAAGCTTTCTTT.

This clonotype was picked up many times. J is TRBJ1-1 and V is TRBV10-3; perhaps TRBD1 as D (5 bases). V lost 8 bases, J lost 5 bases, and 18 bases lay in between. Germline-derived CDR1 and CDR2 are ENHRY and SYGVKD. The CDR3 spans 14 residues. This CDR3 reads CAIRDFQGFTEAFF. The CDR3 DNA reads TGTGCCATCCGGGACTTCCAGGGTTTTACTGAAGCTTTCTTT.

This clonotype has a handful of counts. This chain's CDR3 is CASSTGYRLAGEGVWDEQFF. The CDR3 DNA reads as TGTGCCAGCAGCACGGGGTATCGGCTAGCGGGAGAGGGGGTGTGGGATGAGCAGTTCTTC. This chain uses TRBV11-1 with TRBJ2-1, with 10 positions matching TRBD2. In germline, CDR1 is SGHAT, CDR2 FQDESV (reference sequence). Trimming at V came to 5 bases and at J to 8 bases, leaving 24 bases not matched to a gene. The CDR3 is made up of 20 amino acids.

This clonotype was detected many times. CDR3 protein: CASSLGAGTGNTIYF. The CDR3 region has the DNA TGTGCCAGCAGTTTAGGGGCGGGGACGGGAAACACCATATATTTT. The chain employs TRBV12-3 or TRBV12-4 and TRBJ1-3; D may be TRBD1 (5 bases). Trimming took 1 base from V and 4 from J, leaving 11 bases between them. This CDR3 is 15 amino acids long.